Reported below is one T cell receptor beta chain. Its antigen is currently unknown. It was CD45RO-negative cells, positively selected for CCR7, that made up naive CD8 cells, with terminally differentiated effector memory CD45RA+ cells excluded. Measured with immunoSEQ multiplex PCR; TCRdb has only the in-frame clones, and not every one. Among some 2 million clones listed, just under 95% were seen once. The sample originates from a study of shared clonotypes between healthy human individuals. Broader study findings: A reduction in generation probabilities was seen for non-shared clonotypes relative to those shared by all four donors.

This CDR3 has 11 amino acids. Per germline, CDR1 SGHDT and CDR2 YYEEEE. Trimming pared 2 bases from V and 8 bases from J, leaving 7 bases between. The sequence derives from a young man in good health. The V call is TRBV5-6, the J call TRBJ2-5; perhaps TRBD2 as D (5 bases). The sequencing sample was made of naive CD8+ T cells sorted from blood. This CDR3 is CASSFLATQYF. CDR3 sequence (DNA): TGTGCCAGCAGCTTCCTAGCTACCCAGTACTTC.